A selection of T cell receptor beta chains follows, all from one sample in a study of blood T cell repertoires in COVID-19. TCRdb keeps only in-frame clones here, not all; method: immunoSEQ multiplex PCR. The repertoire holds over 150,000 clones, with about 90% as singletons. The sample consisted of peripheral blood. The receptors stem from a man aged 45 to 65 with acute or convalescent COVID-19. CDR3s include the opening cysteine and the closing phenylalanine or tryptophan. The order of the fields is CDR3 DNA, CDR3 protein, D gene, clone size, V gene, J gene. The D gene is left open where the match is weak. Rows may omit the clone size; those that give it use once, few, many or a size class.

CDR3nt: TGTGCCAGCAGCGTCCAAGAGAGGGATACGCAGTATTTT
CDR3aa: CASSVQERDTQYF
d_gene: .
abundance: .
v_gene: TRBV7-9
j_gene: TRBJ2-3

CDR3nt: TGTGCCAGCAGCTTTGGCATGAACACTGAAGCTTTCTTT
CDR3aa: CASSFGMNTEAFF
d_gene: .
abundance: .
v_gene: TRBV7-6
j_gene: TRBJ1-1

CDR3nt: TGTGCCAGCAGCGGACAGGGATTAACGGAGAATTCACCCCTCCACTTT
CDR3aa: CASSGQGLTENSPLHF
d_gene: TRBD1
abundance: .
v_gene: TRBV9
j_gene: TRBJ1-6

CDR3nt: TGCGCCAGCAGCCAAGCGAGGGTTGTTGGATCTGAAGCTTTCTTT
CDR3aa: CASSQARVVGSEAFF
d_gene: .
abundance: .
v_gene: TRBV4-1
j_gene: TRBJ1-1

CDR3nt: TGTGCCAGCAGTTCCCTAGCGAGGAAGGGGCAGTACTTC
CDR3aa: CASSSLARKGQYF
d_gene: .
abundance: .
v_gene: TRBV6-2/TRBV6-3
j_gene: TRBJ2-7

CDR3nt: TGTGCCAGCAGGCGGACAGGGAACACTGAAGCTTTCTTT
CDR3aa: CASRRTGNTEAFF
d_gene: TRBD1
abundance: .
v_gene: TRBV6-5
j_gene: TRBJ1-1

CDR3nt: TGTGCCAGCTCACCGGCGGGGCTGGGGCTTAATGAAAAACTGTTTTTT
CDR3aa: CASSPAGLGLNEKLFF
d_gene: .
abundance: .
v_gene: TRBV18
j_gene: TRBJ1-4

CDR3nt: TGTGCCAGCAGCTTGGGGACTAGCGGGTACAATGAGCAGTTCTTC
CDR3aa: CASSLGTSGYNEQFF
d_gene: TRBD2
abundance: .
v_gene: TRBV7-3
j_gene: TRBJ2-1

CDR3nt: TGTGCCAGCAGCAGACAGCACACTGAAGCTTTCTTT
CDR3aa: CASSRQHTEAFF
d_gene: .
abundance: .
v_gene: TRBV7-8
j_gene: TRBJ1-1

CDR3nt: TGTGCCAGCAGTAAAGAGCGGGAGGGCTCCTACGAGCAGTACTTC
CDR3aa: CASSKEREGSYEQYF
d_gene: TRBD2
abundance: .
v_gene: TRBV2
j_gene: TRBJ2-7

CDR3nt: TGTGCCATCAGTGATGTCGGCAGGGTGGATGAGCAGTTCTTC
CDR3aa: CAISDVGRVDEQFF
d_gene: .
abundance: .
v_gene: TRBV10-3
j_gene: TRBJ2-1

CDR3nt: TGTGCCAGCAGCCTCGGGACAGCATCCGATTACACTGAAGCTTTCTTT
CDR3aa: CASSLGTASDYTEAFF
d_gene: TRBD1
abundance: .
v_gene: TRBV4-2
j_gene: TRBJ1-1

CDR3nt: TGTGCCAGCAGATATCGCCGGGACAGCAGCAATCAGCCCCAGCATTTT
CDR3aa: CASRYRRDSSNQPQHF
d_gene: TRBD1
abundance: once
v_gene: TRBV28
j_gene: TRBJ1-5

CDR3nt: TGTGCCAGCAGCCTCTCCTGGCTAGCGGAAGAGCAGTTCTTC
CDR3aa: CASSLSWLAEEQFF
d_gene: TRBD2
abundance: .
v_gene: TRBV27
j_gene: TRBJ2-1

CDR3nt: TGTGCCAGCAGCCTCCCCGGGACAGGGGTTCAGCCCCAGCATTTT
CDR3aa: CASSLPGTGVQPQHF
d_gene: TRBD1
abundance: once
v_gene: TRBV7-2
j_gene: TRBJ1-5

CDR3nt: TGTGCCAGCAGTTTACAGGGAAGAAACACCATATATTTT
CDR3aa: CASSLQGRNTIYF
d_gene: .
abundance: once
v_gene: TRBV28
j_gene: TRBJ1-3

CDR3nt: TGTGCCAGCAACCCCATGACAGGGTCAGGAAACACCATATATTTT
CDR3aa: CASNPMTGSGNTIYF
d_gene: TRBD1
abundance: .
v_gene: TRBV7-2
j_gene: TRBJ1-3

CDR3nt: TGTGCCAGCAGCTACCTTTTAGCGGGGGGCTTAAACACCGGGGAGCTGTTTTTT
CDR3aa: CASSYLLAGGLNTGELFF
d_gene: TRBD2
abundance: .
v_gene: TRBV7-2
j_gene: TRBJ2-2

CDR3nt: TGTGCCAGCACCCTGGGACAGCTTAATGAAAAACTGTTTTTT
CDR3aa: CASTLGQLNEKLFF
d_gene: TRBD1
abundance: .
v_gene: TRBV28
j_gene: TRBJ1-4

CDR3nt: TGTGCCTGGTGGAGCAACCTCCGGGACTCCGTGGGCTACACCTTC
CDR3aa: CAWWSNLRDSVGYTF
d_gene: .
abundance: .
v_gene: TRBV30
j_gene: TRBJ1-2

CDR3nt: TGTGCTAGTGGTGAGACAGGGTCTGAAGCTTTCTTT
CDR3aa: CASGETGSEAFF
d_gene: TRBD1
abundance: .
v_gene: TRBV12-5
j_gene: TRBJ1-1

CDR3nt: TGTGCCAGCAGCGTAATAGGGGGCGTCACCGGGGAGCTGTTTTTT
CDR3aa: CASSVIGGVTGELFF
d_gene: TRBD1
abundance: .
v_gene: TRBV9
j_gene: TRBJ2-2

CDR3nt: TGCGCCAGCAGCCTGGCAGGGACAGGGGCGGGTGAAGCTTTCTTT
CDR3aa: CASSLAGTGAGEAFF
d_gene: TRBD1
abundance: .
v_gene: TRBV5-1
j_gene: TRBJ1-1

CDR3nt: TGCGCCAGCAGCTCCGTGGGTGGAGGGGGCTACCAAGAGACCCAGTACTTC
CDR3aa: CASSSVGGGGYQETQYF
d_gene: .
abundance: .
v_gene: TRBV5-1
j_gene: TRBJ2-5

CDR3nt: TGTGCCAGCAGTCGGGGACAAACTGGAAACACCATATATTTT
CDR3aa: CASSRGQTGNTIYF
d_gene: .
abundance: .
v_gene: TRBV6-1
j_gene: TRBJ1-3

CDR3nt: TGTGCCAGCAGCTTGGGGACCAGCGGGGGCTATGGCTACACCTTC
CDR3aa: CASSLGTSGGYGYTF
d_gene: .
abundance: .
v_gene: TRBV7-2
j_gene: TRBJ1-2

CDR3nt: TGTGCCTGGATGCAGGGCCCTAACTATGGCTACACCTTC
CDR3aa: CAWMQGPNYGYTF
d_gene: .
abundance: .
v_gene: TRBV30
j_gene: TRBJ1-2

CDR3nt: TGTGCCAGCAGCTTTGGGAGGGAGGGCAACGGGGAGCTGTTTTTT
CDR3aa: CASSFGREGNGELFF
d_gene: TRBD2
abundance: few
v_gene: TRBV11-2
j_gene: TRBJ2-2

CDR3nt: TGCGCCAGCAGCTCCGGGACTAGCGGATACAATGAGCAGTTCTTC
CDR3aa: CASSSGTSGYNEQFF
d_gene: TRBD2
abundance: .
v_gene: TRBV5-1
j_gene: TRBJ2-1